Following are 18 T cell receptor beta chains from one sample sequenced in a study of molecular identifiers for immune sequencing clone quantification. Via MiXCR, TCRdb re-called the PCR reads, giving one row per CDR3 protein. The table includes over 600,000 distinct CDR3 sequences, 15% to 20% detected once. The sample taken for sequencing was naive CD8+ T cells from blood, with Jurkat cell RNA spiked in. Documented subset: FACS-sorted CD8+CD4-CCR7+CD45RA+ naive T cells. The receptors come from a human donor in good health. Some libraries in this study had Jurkat cell RNA spiked in.

This clonotype was seen only a few times. The chain combines TRBV7-9 with TRBJ1-2, with a weak D call TRBD1 (5 bases). Germline CDR1 SEHNR, CDR2 FQNEAQ (reference sequence). The CDR3 totals 14 residues. The V and J ends lost 1 base and 7 bases respectively, with 13 bases between them. The CDR3 DNA is TGTGCCAGCAGCTTAGGCGCGGGGCTTCCTGGCTACACCTTC. Protein sequence: CASSLGAGLPGYTF.

As concerns this clonotype: Its ends do not fully match the called genes, so a read error is possible. The V gene is TRBV5-4, the J gene TRBJ2-2; 9 bases are shared with TRBD1. Germline values: CDR1 SGHNT, CDR2 YYREEE (reference sequence). CDR3 length equals 17 residues. This CDR3 reads CASSSDVDRGFTGELSF. CDR3 bases: TGTGCCAGCAGCTCGGATGTGGACAGGGGTTTTACCGGGGAGCTGTCTTTT.

At least ten counts were recorded for this clonotype. V gene TRBV29-1 combines with J gene TRBJ2-2; D unresolved. Germline CDR1 SQVTM, CDR2 ANQGSEA. V was shortened by 5 bases and J by 6 bases, with 4 bases between the two germline ends. The CDR3 loop spans 10 amino acids. The CDR3 DNA reads TGCAGCGTTTTTTCCGGGGAGCTGTTTTTT. Protein: CSVFSGELFF.

This clonotype was seen at least ten times. This rearrangement joins TRBV19 to TRBJ2-2; D gene uncertain. The V gene lost 3 bases and the J gene lost 2 bases, with 7 bases spanning the gap. CDR3 size: 14 residues. Germline V lookup: CDR1 LNHDA, CDR2 SQIVND (reference sequence). The CDR3 region has the DNA TGTGCCAGTAGTATGTTCTTAAACACCGGGGAGCTGTTTTTT. Translating it yields CASSMFLNTGELFF.

The chain joins TRBV24-1 to TRBJ1-5; D might be TRBD1 (5 bases). V was cut by 3 bases and J by 8 bases, with 10 bases left in between. CDR1 and CDR2 from the germline V gene are KGHDR and SFDVKD. This CDR3 contains 13 residues. The CDR3 DNA reads TGTGCCACCAGTGATGGGCAGGGCGAGCCCCAGCATTTT. Translated, it gives CATSDGQGEPQHF.

Of note for this clonotype: This may come from a read error, since a much larger clone is one base off. The chain is built from TRBV28 and TRBJ2-7; weak D call: TRBD1 (6 bases). CDR1 MDHEN and CDR2 SYDVKM come from the germline V gene. This CDR3 has 14 residues. This CDR3 reads CASSLWGASYGQYF. The CDR3 bases are TGTGCCAGCAGTTTATGGGGGGCCTCCTACGGGCAGTACTTC.

Concerning this clonotype: A single base separates this from a much larger clone, so it may be a read error. Since no conserved phenylalanine or tryptophan closes the CDR3, a read error is the likely cause. The gene calls are TRBV7-9 and TRBJ1-1; D uncertain. This CDR3 comprises 14 residues. Germline V CDR1 and CDR2: SEHNR, FQNEAQ (reference sequence). Trimming cost V 8 bases and J 0 bases, with 13 bases left between them. The CDR3 nucleotides are TGTGCCAGCGCTCAGGACGGGATGAACACTGAAGCTTTCCTT. Its translation is CASAQDGMNTEAFL.

This clonotype has just a few counts. This chain links TRBV11-1 with TRBJ2-7, with D possibly TRBD2 on 6 matching bases. The CDR3 extends over 16 amino acids. Trimming stripped 3 bases from V and 3 bases from J, with 18 bases between. From germline, CDR1 is SGHAT and CDR2 FQDESV (reference sequence). The CDR3 DNA is TGTGCCAGCAGCTTTAGTTCGGGGGAAGTCCTCTACGAGCAGTACTTC. This encodes CASSFSSGEVLYEQYF.

Comments on this clonotype: A much larger clone lies a single base off, so this may be a read error. This rearrangement joins TRBV2 to TRBJ2-3; 7 nucleotides match TRBD1. Germline loops: CDR1 SNHLY, CDR2 FYNNEI. V lost 7 bases and J lost 6; bases outside the gene matches: 19. This CDR3 is 17 amino acids long. The CDR3 DNA follows: TGTGCCAGCAATGACCCCCAGGGGGTTTGGGGGCAGGATACGCAGTATTTT. Protein product: CASNDPQGVWGQDTQYF.

The V and J genes are TRBV12-3 or TRBV12-4 and TRBJ2-5, with D perhaps matching TRBD1 (6 bases). V lost 4 bases and J lost 1, with 16 bases in between. The CDR3 consists of 16 residues. The CDR3 here is CASSSPQDRLQETQYF. The CDR3 DNA sequence: TGTGCCAGCAGTTCCCCCCAAGACAGGCTCCAAGAGACCCAGTACTTC.

Points on this clonotype: Possible read error: a much larger clone is one base away. The chain uses TRBV10-3 and TRBJ1-5; 10 bases map to TRBD1. Per germline, CDR1 ENHRY and CDR2 SYGVKD. There are 15 residues in the CDR3. The CDR3 nucleotides read TGTGCCATCAGTGAGTCTGGACAGGGGGTTCAGTCCCAGCATTTT. Translated, it gives CAISESGQGVQSQHF.

As regards this clonotype: A much larger clone lies one base from this, so it may be a read error. The rearrangement uses TRBV20-1 and TRBJ2-3, with 8 bases identical to TRBD2. Losses at the gene ends were 3 bases for V and 0 bases for J; bases not matched to a gene: 2. The CDR3 sequence is 14 residues long. Germline V gives CDR1 DFQATT, CDR2 SNEGSKA (reference sequence). CDR3 sequence reads: CSARAGGSTDTQYF. The DNA of the CDR3 is TGCAGTGCTAGGGCGGGGGGCAGCACAGATACGCAGTATTTT.

This clonotype was detected only once. This chain joins TRBV13 and TRBJ1-1, with TRBD1 as a possible D gene (5 bases). Deletions cut 3 bases from V and 0 bases from J, with 11 bases between. CDR1 and CDR2 (germline): PRHDT, FYEKMQ (reference sequence). The length of the CDR3 is 15 residues. The CDR3 coding sequence is TGTGCCAGCAGCTTTCCGGGGCCTATGAACACTGAAGCTTTCTTT. Amino acid sequence: CASSFPGPMNTEAFF.

This clonotype was detected only a few times. The chain carries TRBV4-3 and TRBJ2-1; D call uncertain. This CDR3 is 16 amino acids long. Germline V lookup: CDR1 LGHNA, CDR2 YSLEER. The V gene lost 4 bases and the J gene lost 4 bases, with 17 bases spanning the gap. This CDR3 is CASSPEHVGSYNEQFF. Here the CDR3 DNA reads TGCGCCAGCAGCCCAGAGCATGTGGGATCATACAATGAGCAGTTCTTC.

Of note for this clonotype: A much larger clone differs by one base, so this may be a read error. As the CDR3 is not closed by the conserved phenylalanine or tryptophan, this likely results from a read error. This chain's CDR3 is CASSEQRQIEAFL. The DNA of the CDR3 is TGTGCCAGCAGCGAGCAACGACAAATTGAAGCTTTCCTT. This chain connects TRBV3-1 to TRBJ1-1; unclear D gene. The CDR3 is 13 amino acids. V gave up 5 bases and J gave up 7 bases, with 14 bases separating them. The V gene's germline CDR1 is LGHDT and CDR2 YNNKEL (reference sequence).

The chain employs TRBV7-9 and TRBJ1-2; D may be TRBD1 (5 bases). CDR3 length: 15 residues. V lost 6 bases and J lost 0, with 14 bases in between. Germline CDR1 reads SEHNR; CDR2 reads FQNEAQ (reference sequence). CDR3 region: CASRDGTPANYGYTF. The CDR3, as DNA: TGTGCCAGCAGGGACGGGACGCCAGCTAACTATGGCTACACCTTC.

As regards this clonotype: Germline and junction disagree at one end, which may indicate a read error. The V gene is TRBV4-1, the J gene TRBJ2-7; D is tentatively TRBD1 or TRBD2 (5 bases each). The germline V gene encodes CDR1 MGHRA and CDR2 YSYEKL. CDR3 length equals 14 residues. The DNA of the CDR3 is TGCGTCAGCAGCCAACCGGGACCTGGCTACGAGCAGTACTTC. This sequence encodes CVSSQPGPGYEQYF.

This clonotype was seen many times. The rearrangement links TRBV6-2 or TRBV6-3 to TRBJ2-3, with D possibly matching TRBD2 (5 bases). The CDR3 has 15 residues. The germline gives CDR1 MNHEY, CDR2 SVGEGT. Trimming removed 8 bases at V and 1 base at J, with 16 bases between. Here the CDR3 DNA reads TGTGCCAGCTGCATCGGGGTCCCCCGCACAGATACGCAGTATTTT. Protein product: CASCIGVPRTDTQYF.